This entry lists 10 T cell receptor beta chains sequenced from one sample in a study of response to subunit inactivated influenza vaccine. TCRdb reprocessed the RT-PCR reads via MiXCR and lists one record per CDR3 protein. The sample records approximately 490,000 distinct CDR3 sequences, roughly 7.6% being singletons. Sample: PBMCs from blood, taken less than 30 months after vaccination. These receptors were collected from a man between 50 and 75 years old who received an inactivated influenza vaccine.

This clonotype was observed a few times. This chain's CDR3 is CASFPRPPAGANTGELFF. The CDR3 nucleotides read TGTGCCAGTTTCCCGCGCCCCCCTGCGGGAGCTAACACCGGGGAGCTGTTTTTT. The chain is built from TRBV6-1 and TRBJ2-2; TRBD2 matches at 7 bases. V was pared by 9 bases and J by 2 bases, with 18 bases of the junction left unmatched. The germline V gene has CDR1 MNHNS and CDR2 SASEGT. The CDR3 has 18 residues.

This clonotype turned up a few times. The CDR3, as DNA: TGCAGTGCAGAACCGGGACAGGGTTTGTTCGAGCAGTACTTC. This gives the protein CSAEPGQGLFEQYF. The V call is TRBV20-1, the J call TRBJ2-7; TRBD1 matches 9 bases. V gave up 6 bases and J gave up 6 bases; unmatched junction bases: 12. The CDR3 is made up of 14 amino acids. Per germline, CDR1 DFQATT and CDR2 SNEGSKA (reference sequence).

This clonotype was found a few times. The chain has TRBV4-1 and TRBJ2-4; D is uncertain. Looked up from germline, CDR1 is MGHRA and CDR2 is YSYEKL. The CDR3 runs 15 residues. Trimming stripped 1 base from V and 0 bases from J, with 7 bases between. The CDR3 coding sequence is TGCGCCAGCAGCCAAGGGACGTTAGCCAAAAACATTCAGTACTTC. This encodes CASSQGTLAKNIQYF.

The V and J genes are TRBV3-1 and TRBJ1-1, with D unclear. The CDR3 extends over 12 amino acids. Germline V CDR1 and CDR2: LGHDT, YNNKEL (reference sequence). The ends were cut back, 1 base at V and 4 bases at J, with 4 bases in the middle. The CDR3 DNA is TGTGCCAGCAGCCAAGGACTCACTGAAGCTTTCTTT. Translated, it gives CASSQGLTEAFF.

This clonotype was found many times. For the CDR3, the DNA is TGTGCCAGCAGCTTAACAGGGTTTGGGACCCAGTACTTC. Amino acids: CASSLTGFGTQYF. The chain joins TRBV28 to TRBJ2-5; maybe TRBD1 (6 bases). Germline V lookup: CDR1 MDHEN, CDR2 SYDVKM. This CDR3 has 13 amino acids. V lost 6 bases to trimming and J lost 7 bases, with 15 bases between them.

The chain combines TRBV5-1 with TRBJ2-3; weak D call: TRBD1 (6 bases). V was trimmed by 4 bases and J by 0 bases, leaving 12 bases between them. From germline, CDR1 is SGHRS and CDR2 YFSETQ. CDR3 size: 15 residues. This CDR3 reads CASSPTQGSTDTQYF. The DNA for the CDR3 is TGCGCCAGCAGCCCCACACAGGGAAGCACAGATACGCAGTATTTT. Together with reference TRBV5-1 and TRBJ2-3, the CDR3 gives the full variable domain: KAGVTQTPRYLIKTRGQQVTLSCSPISGHRSVSWYQQTPGQGLQFLFEYFSETQRNKGNFPGRFSGRQFSNSRSEMNVSTLELGDSALYLCASSPTQGSTDTQYFGPGTRLTVL.

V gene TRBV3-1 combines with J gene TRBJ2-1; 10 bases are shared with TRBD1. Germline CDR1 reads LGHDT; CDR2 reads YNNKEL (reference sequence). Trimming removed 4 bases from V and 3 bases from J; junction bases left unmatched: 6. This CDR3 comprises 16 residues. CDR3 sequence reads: CASSRGTGANYNEQFF. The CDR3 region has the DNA TGTGCCAGCAGCCGCGGGACAGGGGCAAACTACAATGAGCAGTTCTTC.

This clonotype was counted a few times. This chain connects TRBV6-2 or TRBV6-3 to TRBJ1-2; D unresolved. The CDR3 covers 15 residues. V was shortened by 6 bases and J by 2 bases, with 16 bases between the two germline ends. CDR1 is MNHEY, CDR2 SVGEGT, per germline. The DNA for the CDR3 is TGTGCCAGCAGCCGAGCGGTCAGAGCGAACTATGGCTACACCTTC. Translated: CASSRAVRANYGYTF.

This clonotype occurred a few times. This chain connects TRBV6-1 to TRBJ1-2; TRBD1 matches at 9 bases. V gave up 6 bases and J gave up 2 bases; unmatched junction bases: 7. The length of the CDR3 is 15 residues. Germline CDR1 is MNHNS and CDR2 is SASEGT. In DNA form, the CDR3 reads TGTGCCAGCAGAGTGCGACAGGGGGAAAACTATGGCTACACCTTC. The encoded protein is CASRVRQGENYGYTF.

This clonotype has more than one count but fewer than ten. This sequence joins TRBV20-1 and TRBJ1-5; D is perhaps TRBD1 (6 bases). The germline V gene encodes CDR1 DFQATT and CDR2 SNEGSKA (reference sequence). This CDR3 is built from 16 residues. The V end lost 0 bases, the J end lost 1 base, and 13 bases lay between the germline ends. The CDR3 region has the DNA TGCAGTGCTAGAGATGAACAGGGTCGGAGCAATCAGCCCCAGCATTTT. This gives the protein CSARDEQGRSNQPQHF.